This T cell receptor (beta chain) was sequenced for a study of blood T cell repertoires in COVID-19. The overall study: The analysed material was cDNA or gDNA that came from T cells, B-cell-depleted T cells, or PBMCs.

The length of the CDR3 is 14 residues. Per germline, CDR1 KGHDR and CDR2 SFDVKD. V lost 7 bases to trimming and J lost 3 bases, with 11 bases between them. Study processing details: Estimation of nucleated cell counts relied on the amplification of reference gene primers. Generated by immunoSEQ multiplex PCR, the TCRdb table keeps only in-frame clones and is missing some. V and J calls plus clone size are reproduced from that table; the DNA served to infer D and trimming. The profile shows 200,000 to 250,000 clones, roughly 75% of them singletons. The source is an older woman with acute or convalescent COVID-19. The rearrangement links TRBV24-1 to TRBJ2-2, with no clear D. Sequencing used peripheral blood. This chain's CDR3 is CATRGQGDTGELFF. The CDR3 DNA reads TGTGCCACCAGAGGCCAAGGAGACACCGGGGAGCTGTTTTTT.